This T cell receptor (beta chain) originates from a study of CD8+CD57+ T cells in acquired aplastic anemia. General study results and limits: Between patients and controls, approximately 29 CD8+ CDR3 sequences were found in common. The study found no significant CD8+ Simpson's diversity difference between patients and controls.

Genomic DNA, the template, was used for profiling of the TCR beta VDJ and CDR3. TCRdb recomputed calls from the reads with MiXCR, one row per CDR3 protein. The sample has around 180,000 distinct CDR3 sequences, 55% to 80% seen once. This clonotype appeared a single time. Its antigen remains unknown. Germline V gives CDR1 LNHDA, CDR2 SQIVND (reference sequence). This CDR3 has 12 amino acids. Trimming shortened V by 6 bases and J by 4 bases, and 9 bases separated the two germline ends. The sample consisted of sorted CD4+, CD8+, or CD8+CD57+ T cells (not recorded which) from PBMCs. The chain has TRBV19 and TRBJ1-2, with D unclear. The TCR was taken from a human donor in good health. This CDR3 is CASSPAPYGYTF. CDR3 in DNA: TGTGCCAGTAGCCCGGCCCCCTATGGCTACACCTTC.